The sequence of this T cell receptor beta chain was determined in a study of blood T cells in healthy people across ages. A second about 7 to 11 cycle PCR used barcoded and J-beta primers. TCRdb re-called the 5' RACE reads through MiXCR, storing one row per CDR3 protein. The data show more than 450,000 distinct CDR3 sequences, around a quarter seen once. A further study also used this sample, focusing on T cells of mothers and their children. As that report states: A few mothers and their six children, all healthy Caucasians, donated.

This receptor was taken from a boy under 10 years old in good health. The sample taken for sequencing was blood.

CDR3: CASSLQAGGSNTGELFF. For the CDR3, the DNA is TGTGCCAGCAGTTTACAAGCGGGAGGGTCAAACACCGGGGAGCTGTTTTTT. The chain employs TRBV12-3 or TRBV12-4 and TRBJ2-2; 10 bases agree with TRBD2. Trimming took 2 bases from V and 2 from J; bases not matched to a gene: 5. The CDR3 extends over 17 amino acids.